This TCR beta chain was retrieved from a study of regulatory T cells in long-lasting Graves disease. Whole-study results and caveats: More public clonotypes were shared by persistent patients (2,741) than by new patients (about 970).

Construction of TCR beta libraries relied on iRepertoire HTBI primers and on Arm-PCR targeting CDR3 regions. TCRdb re-derived calls from the multiplex PCR reads in MiXCR, one entry per CDR3 protein. The sample has roughly 500,000 distinct CDR3 sequences, 20% to 25% seen once. This sample's time point: persistent/refractory GD, antithyroid drugs over 5 years with positive TRAb. From RNA extracted from PBMCs, the TCR library was made. Graves' disease diagnosis relied on American Thyroid Association guidelines. This clonotype was picked up many times. Its matching antigen is unknown. Germline CDR1 is MDHEN and CDR2 is SYDVKM. The CDR3 consists of 14 residues. Losses at the gene ends were 6 bases for V and 5 bases for J; bases not matched to a gene: 4.

The sequence was collected from a female donor with Graves disease. This chain joins TRBV28 and TRBJ2-5; 12 bases are shared with TRBD2. The sample was peripheral blood mononuclear cells (PBMCs), taken when the disease was refractory, from a patient treated with antithyroid drugs. The CDR3 region has the DNA TGTGCCAGCAGCCCTAGCGGGGGGGCGGAGACCCAGTACTTC. Its protein is CASSPSGGAETQYF.